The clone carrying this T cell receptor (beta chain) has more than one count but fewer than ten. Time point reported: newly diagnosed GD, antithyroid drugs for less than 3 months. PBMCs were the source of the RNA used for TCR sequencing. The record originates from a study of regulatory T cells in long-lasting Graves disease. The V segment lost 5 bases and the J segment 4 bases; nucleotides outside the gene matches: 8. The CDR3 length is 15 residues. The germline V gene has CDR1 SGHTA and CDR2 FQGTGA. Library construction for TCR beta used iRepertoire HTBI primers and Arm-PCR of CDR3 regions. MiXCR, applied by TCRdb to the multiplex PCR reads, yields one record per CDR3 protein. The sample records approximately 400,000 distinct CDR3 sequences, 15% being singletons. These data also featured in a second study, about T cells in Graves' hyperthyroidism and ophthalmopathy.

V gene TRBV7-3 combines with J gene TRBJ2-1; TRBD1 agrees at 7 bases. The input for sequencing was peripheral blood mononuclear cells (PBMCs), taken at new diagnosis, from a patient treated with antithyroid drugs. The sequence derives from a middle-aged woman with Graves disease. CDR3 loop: CASSTQGPGYNEQFF. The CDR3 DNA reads TGTGCCAGCAGCACACAGGGGCCCGGGTACAATGAGCAGTTCTTC.